This TCR beta chain was recorded in a study of post-analysis software for immune sequencing data. This clonotype was detected a few times. Its antigen is not known. The CDR3 totals 15 residues. Germline V gives CDR1 LGHDT, CDR2 YNNKEL (reference sequence). J gave up 3 bases and V 1 base, and 2 bases lay outside the gene matches. Tagging with unique molecular identifiers was a feature of the TCR beta cDNA libraries. TCRdb ran MiXCR on the PCR reads and lists one entry per CDR3 protein. The repertoire holds approximately 660,000 distinct CDR3 sequences, with 59% as singletons. Study-level results: Multiple sclerosis patients showed significantly lower normalized Chao1 diversity than controls did. Controls showed lower frequencies than patients for roughly five TRBV segments, and TRBV5-6, TRBV5-1 and TRBV20-1 were among these.

The source material was blood. The gene calls are TRBV3-1 and TRBJ2-3, with 9 nucleotides matching TRBD1. The sequence derives from a girl aged 2 to 10 with multiple sclerosis. The CDR3 is CASSQVGTGTDTQYF. The CDR3 bases are TGTGCCAGCAGCCAAGTAGGGACAGGGACAGATACGCAGTATTTT.